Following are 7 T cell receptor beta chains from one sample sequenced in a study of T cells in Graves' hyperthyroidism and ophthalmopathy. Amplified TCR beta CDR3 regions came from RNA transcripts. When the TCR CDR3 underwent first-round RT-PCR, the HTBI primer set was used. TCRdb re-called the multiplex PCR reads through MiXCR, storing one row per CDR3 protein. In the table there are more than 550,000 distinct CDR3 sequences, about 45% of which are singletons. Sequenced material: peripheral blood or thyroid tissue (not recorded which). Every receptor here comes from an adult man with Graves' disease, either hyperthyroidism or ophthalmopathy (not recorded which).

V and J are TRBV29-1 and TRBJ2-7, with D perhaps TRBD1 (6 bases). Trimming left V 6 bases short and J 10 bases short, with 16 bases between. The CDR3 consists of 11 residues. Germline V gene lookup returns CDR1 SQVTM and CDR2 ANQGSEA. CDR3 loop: CSVSRGGDQYF. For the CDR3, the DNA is TGCAGCGTGAGCAGGGGCGGCGATCAGTACTTC.

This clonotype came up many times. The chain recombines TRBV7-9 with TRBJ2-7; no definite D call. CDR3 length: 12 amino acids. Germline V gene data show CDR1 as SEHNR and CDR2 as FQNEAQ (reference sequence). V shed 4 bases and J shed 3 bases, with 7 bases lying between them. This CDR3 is CASSSDFYEQYF. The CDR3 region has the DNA TGTGCCAGCAGCTCAGATTTCTACGAGCAGTACTTC.

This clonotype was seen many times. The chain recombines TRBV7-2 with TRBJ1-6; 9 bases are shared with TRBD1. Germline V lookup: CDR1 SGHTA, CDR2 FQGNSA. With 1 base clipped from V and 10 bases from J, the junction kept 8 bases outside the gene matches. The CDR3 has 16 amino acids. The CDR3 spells CASSLGGQGFASPLHF. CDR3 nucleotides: TGTGCCAGCAGCTTAGGCGGACAGGGGTTTGCGTCACCCCTCCACTTT. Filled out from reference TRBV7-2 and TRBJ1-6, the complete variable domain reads GAGVSQSPSNKVTEKGKDVELRCDPISGHTALYWYRQSLGQGLEFLIYFQGNSAPDKSGLPSDRFSAERTGGSVSTLTIQRTQQEDSAVYLCASSLGGQGFASPLHFGNGTRLTVT.

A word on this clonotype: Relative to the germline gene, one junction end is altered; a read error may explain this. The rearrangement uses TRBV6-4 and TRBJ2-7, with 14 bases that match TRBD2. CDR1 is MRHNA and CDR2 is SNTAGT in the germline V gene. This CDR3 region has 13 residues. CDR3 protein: CTSGTSGSYEQYF. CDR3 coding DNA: TGTACCAGCGGGACTAGCGGGAGCTACGAGCAGTACTTC.

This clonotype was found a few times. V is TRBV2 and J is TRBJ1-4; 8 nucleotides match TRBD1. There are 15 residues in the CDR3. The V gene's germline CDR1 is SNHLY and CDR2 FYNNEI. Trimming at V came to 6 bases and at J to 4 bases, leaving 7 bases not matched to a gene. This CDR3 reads CASRATGGFNEKLFF. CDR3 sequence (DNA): TGTGCCAGCAGAGCCACAGGGGGTTTTAATGAAAAACTGTTTTTT. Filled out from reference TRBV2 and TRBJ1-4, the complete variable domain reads EPEVTQTPSHQVTQMGQEVILRCVPISNHLYFYWYRQILGQKVEFLVSFYNNEISEKSEIFDDQFSVERPDGSNFTLKIRSTKLEDSAMYFCASRATGGFNEKLFFGSGTQLSVL.

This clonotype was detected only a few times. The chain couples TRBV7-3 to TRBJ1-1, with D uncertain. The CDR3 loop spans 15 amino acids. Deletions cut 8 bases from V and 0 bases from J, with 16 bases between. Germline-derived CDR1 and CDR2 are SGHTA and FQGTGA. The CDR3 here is CASQTEGGMNTEAFF. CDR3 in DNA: TGTGCCAGCCAAACGGAGGGCGGCATGAACACTGAAGCTTTCTTT. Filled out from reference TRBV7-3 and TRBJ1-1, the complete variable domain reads GAGVSQTPSNKVTEKGKYVELRCDPISGHTALYWYRQSLGQGPEFLIYFQGTGAADDSGLPNDRFFAVRPEGSVSTLKIQRTERGDSAVYLCASQTEGGMNTEAFFGQGTRLTVV.

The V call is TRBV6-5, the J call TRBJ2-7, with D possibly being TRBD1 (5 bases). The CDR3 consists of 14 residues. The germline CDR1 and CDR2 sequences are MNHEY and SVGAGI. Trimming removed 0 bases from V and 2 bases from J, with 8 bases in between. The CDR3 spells CASSYSTETYEQYF. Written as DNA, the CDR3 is TGTGCCAGCAGTTACTCGACAGAAACCTACGAGCAGTACTTC.